Shown below are 13 T cell receptor beta chains from a single sample sequenced in a study of shared clonotypes between healthy human individuals. Profiled with immunoSEQ multiplex PCR; TCRdb holds only in-frame clones, not every one. The sample contains about 2 million clones, 90% to 95% of which appear only once. The sequenced sample was naive CD4+ T cells sorted from blood. Subset in this sample: CD45RA+ positively selected. The receptors shown here come from a man between 18 and 29 years old in good health.

The genes are TRBV9 and TRBJ2-7; TRBD1 might be the D (5 bases). The germline V gene has CDR1 SGDLS and CDR2 YYNGEE. Trimming took 0 bases from V and 5 from J, leaving 15 bases between them. This CDR3 spans 15 amino acids. The CDR3 here is CASSVGGAQGNEQYF. In nucleotides, the CDR3 is TGTGCCAGCAGCGTAGGGGGCGCCCAAGGTAACGAGCAGTACTTC.

The chain joins TRBV6-5 to TRBJ1-4, with D tentatively TRBD1 (5 bases). The CDR3 runs to 16 residues. The ends were cut back, 0 bases at V and 2 bases at J, with 10 bases in the middle. In germline, CDR1 is MNHEY, CDR2 SVGAGI. CDR3 nucleotides: TGTGCCAGCAGTTACTCGATCGGGGGGACTAATGAAAAACTGTTTTTT. As protein: CASSYSIGGTNEKLFF.

This clone was picked up one time. The V gene is TRBV5-6, the J gene TRBJ1-5; D may be TRBD1 (6 bases). The CDR3 sequence is 13 residues long. Trimming stripped 4 bases from V and 12 bases from J, with 17 bases between. Germline-derived CDR1 and CDR2 are SGHDT and YYEEEE. The CDR3 spells CASSRQADRYQHF. In nucleotides, the CDR3 is TGTGCCAGCAGCCGACAGGCCGATCGGTACCAGCATTTT.

As concerns this clone: One end of the junction fails to match germline, which may point to a read error. The chain joins TRBV10-2 to TRBJ1-3; 9 bases fit TRBD1. Germline CDR1 reads WSHSY; CDR2 reads SAAADI. The CDR3 spans 17 residues. CDR3 amino acids: CACSRPGTGSGGNTIYF. The CDR3 DNA is TGCGCCTGCAGTCGACCCGGGACAGGGTCTGGAGGAAACACCATATATTTT.

The chain couples TRBV7-8 to TRBJ1-2; D unresolved. The ends were cut back, 5 bases at V and 10 bases at J, with 14 bases in the middle. CDR1 SGHVS and CDR2 FQNEAQ come from the germline V gene. The CDR3 runs to 12 residues. Written as DNA, the CDR3 is TGTGCCAGCAGCCTGGGTGTGCGGGACTACACCTTC. Residues: CASSLGVRDYTF.

Details on this clone: It may be a read error: a sequence one base away is much more abundant. The same CDR3 also results from other DNA sequences found in this sample. This chain connects TRBV6-1 to TRBJ1-1; a weak D match, TRBD1 (6 bases). CDR3 size: 13 residues. Per the germline V gene, CDR1 is MNHNS and CDR2 is SASEGT. The ends were cut back, 6 bases at V and 1 base at J, with 9 bases in the middle. CDR3 nucleotides: TGTGCCAGCAGACCGACAGGGAACACTGAAGCTTTCTTT. Amino acid sequence: CASRPTGNTEAFF.

The CDR3: CASSQEDYNEQFF. The CDR3 DNA reads as TGCGCCAGCAGCCAAGAGGACTACAATGAGCAGTTCTTC. The V gene is TRBV4-3, the J gene TRBJ2-1; no firm D call. The germline CDR1 and CDR2 sequences are LGHNA and YSLEER. Trimming cost V 0 bases and J 3 bases, with 3 bases left between them. This CDR3 spans 13 amino acids.

V and J are TRBV30 and TRBJ1-3; 8 nucleotides line up with TRBD1. CDR1 and CDR2 from the germline V gene are GTSNPN and SVGIG (reference sequence). This CDR3 comprises 12 residues. V lost 8 bases to trimming and J lost 4 bases; unmatched junction nucleotides: 4. The CDR3 coding sequence is TGTGCCAGGACAGGGAACGGAAACACCATATATTTT. Translation: CARTGNGNTIYF. Variable domain in full (rest from reference TRBV30 and TRBJ1-3): SQTIHQWPATLVQPVGSPLSLECTVEGTSNPNLYWYRQAAGRGLQLLFYSVGIGQISSEVPQNLSASRPQDRQFILSSKKLLLSDSGFYLCARTGNGNTIYFGEGSWLTVV.

The V and J genes are TRBV6-5 and TRBJ2-5, with TRBD2 matching over 9 bases. The J segment lost 3 bases and the V segment lost 4 bases, leaving 3 bases of the junction unmatched. The germline V gene has CDR1 MNHEY and CDR2 SVGAGI. The CDR3 is 14 amino acids. CDR3 protein: CASSSSGGKETQYF. The CDR3 DNA reads as TGTGCCAGCAGTTCCAGCGGGGGGAAAGAGACCCAGTACTTC.

This chain connects TRBV6-1 to TRBJ1-2; D remains ambiguous. The length of the CDR3 is 14 residues. Germline V gives CDR1 MNHNS, CDR2 SASEGT. V gave up 7 bases and J gave up 8 bases, with 20 bases separating them. DNA of the CDR3: TGTGCCAGCACCGAGGGTCCCGGATTCGGGGGCTACACCTTC. It translates to CASTEGPGFGGYTF.

The count of this clone is one. The chain uses TRBV7-9 and TRBJ1-1; 9 nucleotides align to TRBD1. Trimming took 5 bases from V and 5 from J; bases not matched to a gene: 6. The CDR3 loop spans 14 amino acids. Germline lookup yields CDR1 SEHNR and CDR2 FQNEAQ (reference sequence). This CDR3 is CASSGTGGRTEAFF. The CDR3 coding sequence is TGTGCCAGCAGCGGCACAGGGGGCCGGACTGAAGCTTTCTTT.

This rearrangement joins TRBV10-3 to TRBJ1-2; D may be TRBD1 (5 bases). Trimming took off 2 bases at V and 5 bases at J, with 12 bases between the two ends. CDR1 ENHRY and CDR2 SYGVKD come from the germline V gene. The length of the CDR3 is 14 residues. The CDR3 sequence: CAISELGTGYGYTF. The CDR3 coding sequence is TGTGCCATCAGTGAGCTAGGGACTGGGTATGGCTACACCTTC.

The chain employs TRBV11-3 and TRBJ2-7, with 8 bases fitting TRBD1. The CDR3 runs to 16 residues. Germline CDR1 SGHNT, CDR2 YENEEA. V lost 7 bases and J lost 3; bases outside the gene matches: 14. The CDR3 DNA is TGTGCCAGCACCCAAGGTGGGGACAGGCCCCACTACGAGCAGTACTTC. As protein: CASTQGGDRPHYEQYF.